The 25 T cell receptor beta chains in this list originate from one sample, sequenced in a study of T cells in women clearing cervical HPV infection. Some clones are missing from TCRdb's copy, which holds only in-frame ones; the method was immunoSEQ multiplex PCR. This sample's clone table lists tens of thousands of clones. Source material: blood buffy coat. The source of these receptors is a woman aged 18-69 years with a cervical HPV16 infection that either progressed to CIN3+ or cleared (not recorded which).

The DNA read from the CDR3 is TGCAGCGTTGAATTCCGAGGACAGCCCCAAGAGACC. As protein: CSVEFRGQPQET. The full-length CDR3 reads as CSVEFRGQPQETYTF. The rearrangement uses TRBV29-1 and TRBJ1-2, with D possibly being TRBD1 (6 bases). The CDR3 end lies 3 residues beyond the end of the read and is filled in from the germline J gene. This CDR3 has 15 residues. Germline CDR1 SQVTM, CDR2 ANQGSEA. Looking up the rest from reference TRBV29-1 and TRBJ1-2 gives the full variable domain: SAVISQKPSRDICQRGTSLTIQCQVDSQVTMMFWYRQQPGQSLTLIATANQGSEATYESGFVIDKFPISRPNLTFSTLTVSNMSPEDSSIYLCSVEFRGQPQETYTFGSGTRLTVV.

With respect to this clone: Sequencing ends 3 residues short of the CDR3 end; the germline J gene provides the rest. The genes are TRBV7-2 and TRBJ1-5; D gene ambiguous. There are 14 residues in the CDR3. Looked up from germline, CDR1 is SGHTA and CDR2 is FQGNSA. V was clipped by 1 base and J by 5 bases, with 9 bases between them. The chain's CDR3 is CASSLDGRYQPQHF. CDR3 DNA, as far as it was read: TGTGCCAGCAGCTTAGATGGCCGATATCAGCCC. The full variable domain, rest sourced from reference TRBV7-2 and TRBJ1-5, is GAGVSQSPSNKVTEKGKDVELRCDPISGHTALYWYRQSLGQGLEFLIYFQGNSAPDKSGLPSDRFSAERTGGSVSTLTIQRTQQEDSAVYLCASSLDGRYQPQHFGDGTRLSIL.

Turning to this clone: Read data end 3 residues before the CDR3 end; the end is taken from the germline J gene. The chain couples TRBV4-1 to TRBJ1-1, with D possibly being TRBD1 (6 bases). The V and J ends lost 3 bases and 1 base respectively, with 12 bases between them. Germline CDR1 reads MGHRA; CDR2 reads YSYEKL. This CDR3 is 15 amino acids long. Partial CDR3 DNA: TGCGCCAGCAGCCAGGGGGCGCACCAGAACACTGAA. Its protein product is CASSQGAHQNTE. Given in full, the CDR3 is CASSQGAHQNTEAFF.

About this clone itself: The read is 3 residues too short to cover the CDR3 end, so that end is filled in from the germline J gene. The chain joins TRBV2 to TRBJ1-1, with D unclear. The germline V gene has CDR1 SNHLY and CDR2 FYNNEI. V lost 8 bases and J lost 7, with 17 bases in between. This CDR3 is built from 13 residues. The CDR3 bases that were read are TGTGCCAGCCAATTATCGGGCGCGGGTGAA. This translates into CASQLSGAGE. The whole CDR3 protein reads CASQLSGAGEAFF.

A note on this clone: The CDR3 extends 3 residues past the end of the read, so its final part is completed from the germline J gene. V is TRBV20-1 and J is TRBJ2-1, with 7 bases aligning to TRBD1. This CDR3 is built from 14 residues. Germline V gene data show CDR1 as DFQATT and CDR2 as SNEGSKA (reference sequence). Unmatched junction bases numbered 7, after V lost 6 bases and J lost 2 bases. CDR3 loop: CSAIDRVAYNEQFF. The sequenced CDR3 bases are TGCAGTGCAATCGACAGGGTGGCCTACAATGAG.

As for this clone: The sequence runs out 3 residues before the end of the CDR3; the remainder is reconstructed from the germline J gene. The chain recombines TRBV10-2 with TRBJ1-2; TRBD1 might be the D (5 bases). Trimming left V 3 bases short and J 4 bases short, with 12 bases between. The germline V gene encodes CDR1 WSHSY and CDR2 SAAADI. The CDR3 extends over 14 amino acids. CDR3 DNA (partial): TGCGCCAGCAGTGATTCAGGGATGGGCTATGGC. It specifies CASSDSGMGYG. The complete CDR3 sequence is CASSDSGMGYGYTF.

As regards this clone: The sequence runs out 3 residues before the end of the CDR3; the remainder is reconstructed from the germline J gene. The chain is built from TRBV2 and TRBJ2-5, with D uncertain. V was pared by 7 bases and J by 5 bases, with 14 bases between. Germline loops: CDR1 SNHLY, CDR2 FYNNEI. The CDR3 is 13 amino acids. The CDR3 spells CASKQRLGETQYF. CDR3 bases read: TGTGCCAGCAAACAACGACTGGGTGAGACC. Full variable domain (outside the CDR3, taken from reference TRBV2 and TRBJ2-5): EPEVTQTPSHQVTQMGQEVILRCVPISNHLYFYWYRQILGQKVEFLVSFYNNEISEKSEIFDDQFSVERPDGSNFTLKIRSTKLEDSAMYFCASKQRLGETQYFGPGTRLLVL.

CDR3 sequence reads: CASSEGSQAVTDTQYF. Incomplete CDR3 DNA: TGTGCCAGCAGTGAAGGGTCCCAAGCCGTCACAGATACG. The chain joins TRBV2 to TRBJ2-3; D unresolved. The sequenced fragment ends 3 residues before the CDR3 boundary, so the rest is inferred from the germline J gene. CDR3 length equals 16 residues. Germline V CDR1 and CDR2: SNHLY, FYNNEI. Trimming pared 1 base from V and 2 bases from J, leaving 13 bases between.

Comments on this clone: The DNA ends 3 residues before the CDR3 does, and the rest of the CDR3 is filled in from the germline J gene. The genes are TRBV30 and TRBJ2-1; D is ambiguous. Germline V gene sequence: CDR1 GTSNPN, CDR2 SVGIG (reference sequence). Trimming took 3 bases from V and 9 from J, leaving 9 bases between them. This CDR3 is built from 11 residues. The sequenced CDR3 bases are TGTGCCTGGAGGCCCGCGGTTGAG. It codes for CAWRPAVE. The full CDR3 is CAWRPAVEQFF.

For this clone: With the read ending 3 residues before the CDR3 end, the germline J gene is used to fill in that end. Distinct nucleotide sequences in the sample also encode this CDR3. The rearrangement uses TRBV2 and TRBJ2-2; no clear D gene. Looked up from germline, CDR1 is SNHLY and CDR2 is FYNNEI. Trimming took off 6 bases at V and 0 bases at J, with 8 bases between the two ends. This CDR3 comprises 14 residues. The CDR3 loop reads CASSPSSNTGELFF. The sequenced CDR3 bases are TGTGCCAGCAGCCCGAGCTCGAACACCGGGGAG.

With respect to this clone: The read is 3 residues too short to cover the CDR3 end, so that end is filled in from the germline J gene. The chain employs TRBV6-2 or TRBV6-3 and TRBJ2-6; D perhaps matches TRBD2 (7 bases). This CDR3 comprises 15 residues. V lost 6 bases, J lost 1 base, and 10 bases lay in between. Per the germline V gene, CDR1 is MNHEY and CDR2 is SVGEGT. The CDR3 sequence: CASRQGGSGANVLTF. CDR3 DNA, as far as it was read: TGTGCCAGCAGACAGGGAGGGTCTGGGGCCAACGTC.

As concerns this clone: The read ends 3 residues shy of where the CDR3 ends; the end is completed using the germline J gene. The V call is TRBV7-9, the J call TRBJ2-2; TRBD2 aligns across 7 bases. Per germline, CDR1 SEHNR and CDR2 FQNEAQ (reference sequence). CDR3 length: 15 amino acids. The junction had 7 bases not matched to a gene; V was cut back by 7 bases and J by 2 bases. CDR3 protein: CASNQRGPNTGELFF. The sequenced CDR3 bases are TGTGCCAGCAACCAGCGGGGACCCAACACCGGGGAG.

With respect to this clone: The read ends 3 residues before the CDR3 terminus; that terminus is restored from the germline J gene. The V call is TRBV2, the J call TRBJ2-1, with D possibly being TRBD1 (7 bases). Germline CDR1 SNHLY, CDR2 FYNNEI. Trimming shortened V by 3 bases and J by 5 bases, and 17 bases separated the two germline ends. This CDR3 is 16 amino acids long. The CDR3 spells CASSDSVTGRNNEQFF. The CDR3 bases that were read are TGTGCCAGCAGTGATAGTGTGACAGGGAGGAACAATGAG.

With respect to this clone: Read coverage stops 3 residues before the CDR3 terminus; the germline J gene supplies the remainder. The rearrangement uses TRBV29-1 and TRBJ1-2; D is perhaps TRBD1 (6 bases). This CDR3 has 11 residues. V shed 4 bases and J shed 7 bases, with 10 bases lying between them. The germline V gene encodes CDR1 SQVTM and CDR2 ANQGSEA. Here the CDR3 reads CSVGQAGGYTF. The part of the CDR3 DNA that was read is TGCAGCGTTGGACAGGCGGGTGGC.

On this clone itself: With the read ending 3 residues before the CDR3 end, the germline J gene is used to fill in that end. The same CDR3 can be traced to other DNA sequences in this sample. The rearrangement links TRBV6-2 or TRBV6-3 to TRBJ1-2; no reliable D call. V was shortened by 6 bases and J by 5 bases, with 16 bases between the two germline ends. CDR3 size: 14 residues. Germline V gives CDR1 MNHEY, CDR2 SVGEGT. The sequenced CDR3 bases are TGTGCCAGCAGACTGACTGCCTCTGGTTATGGC. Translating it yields CASRLTASGYG. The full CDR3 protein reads CASRLTASGYGYTF.

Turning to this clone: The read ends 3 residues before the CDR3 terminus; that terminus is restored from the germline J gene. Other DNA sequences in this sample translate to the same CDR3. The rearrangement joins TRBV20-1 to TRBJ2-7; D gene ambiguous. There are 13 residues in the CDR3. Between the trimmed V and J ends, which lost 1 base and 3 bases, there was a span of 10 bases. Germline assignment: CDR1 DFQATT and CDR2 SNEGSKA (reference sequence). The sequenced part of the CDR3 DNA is TGCAGTGCTAGAGTCCCAGGTGGCTACGAG. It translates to CSARVPGGYE. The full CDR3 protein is CSARVPGGYEQYF.

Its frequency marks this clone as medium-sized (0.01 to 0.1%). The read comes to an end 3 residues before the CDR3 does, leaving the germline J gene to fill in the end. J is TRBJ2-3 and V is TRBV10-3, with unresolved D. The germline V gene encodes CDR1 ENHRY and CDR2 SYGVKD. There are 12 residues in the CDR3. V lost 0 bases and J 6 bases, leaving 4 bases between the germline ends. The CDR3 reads CAISESRDTQYF. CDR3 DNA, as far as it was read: TGTGCCATCAGTGAGTCCCGTGATACG.

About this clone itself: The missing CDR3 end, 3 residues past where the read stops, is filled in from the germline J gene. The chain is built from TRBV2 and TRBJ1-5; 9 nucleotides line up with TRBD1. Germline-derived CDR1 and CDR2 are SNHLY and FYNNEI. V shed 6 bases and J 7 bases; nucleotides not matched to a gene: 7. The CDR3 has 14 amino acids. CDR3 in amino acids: CASSSRQGGQPQHF. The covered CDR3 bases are TGTGCCAGCAGCTCTAGACAGGGGGGACAGCCC.

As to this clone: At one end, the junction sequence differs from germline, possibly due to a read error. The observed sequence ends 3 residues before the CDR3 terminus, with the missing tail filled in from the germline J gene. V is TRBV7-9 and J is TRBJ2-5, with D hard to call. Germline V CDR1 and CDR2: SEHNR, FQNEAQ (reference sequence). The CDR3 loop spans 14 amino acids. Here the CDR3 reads CACSRLVHQETQYF. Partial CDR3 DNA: TGTGCCTGCAGCCGACTGGTCCACCAAGAGACC.

Partial CDR3 DNA: TGTGCCAGCAGCCCCCGACAGGGTTCCTACGAC. Protein: CASSPRQGSYD. The entire CDR3 sequence reads CASSPRQGSYDYTF. The chain joins TRBV7-9 to TRBJ1-2, with 7 bases fitting TRBD1. The CDR3 goes on 3 residues after the read ends, and that part is filled in from the germline J gene. The CDR3 covers 14 residues. Per the germline V gene, CDR1 is SEHNR and CDR2 is FQNEAQ (reference sequence).

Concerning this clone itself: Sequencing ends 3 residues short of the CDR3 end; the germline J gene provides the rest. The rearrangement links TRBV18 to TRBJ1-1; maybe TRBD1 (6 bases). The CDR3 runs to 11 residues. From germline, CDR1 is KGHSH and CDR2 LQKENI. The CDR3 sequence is CASAQGRQAFF. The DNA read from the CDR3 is TGTGCCAGCGCGCAGGGGCGGCAG.

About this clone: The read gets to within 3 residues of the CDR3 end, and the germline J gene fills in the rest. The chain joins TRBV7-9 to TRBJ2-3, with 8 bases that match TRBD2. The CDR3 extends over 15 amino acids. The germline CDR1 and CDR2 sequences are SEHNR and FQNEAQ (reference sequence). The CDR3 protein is CASSPQAGVGETQYF. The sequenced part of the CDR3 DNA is TGTGCCAGCAGCCCCCAAGCGGGGGTAGGAGAGACG.

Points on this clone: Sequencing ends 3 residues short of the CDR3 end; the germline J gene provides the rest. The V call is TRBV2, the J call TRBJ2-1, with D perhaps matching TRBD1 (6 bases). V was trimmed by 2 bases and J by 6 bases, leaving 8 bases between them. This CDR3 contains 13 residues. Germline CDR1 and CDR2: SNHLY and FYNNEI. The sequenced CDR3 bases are TGTGCCAGCAGTGAACAGGGGAGCAATGAG. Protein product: CASSEQGSNE. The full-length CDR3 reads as CASSEQGSNEQFF. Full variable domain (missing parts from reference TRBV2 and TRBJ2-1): EPEVTQTPSHQVTQMGQEVILRCVPISNHLYFYWYRQILGQKVEFLVSFYNNEISEKSEIFDDQFSVERPDGSNFTLKIRSTKLEDSAMYFCASSEQGSNEQFFGPGTRLTVL.

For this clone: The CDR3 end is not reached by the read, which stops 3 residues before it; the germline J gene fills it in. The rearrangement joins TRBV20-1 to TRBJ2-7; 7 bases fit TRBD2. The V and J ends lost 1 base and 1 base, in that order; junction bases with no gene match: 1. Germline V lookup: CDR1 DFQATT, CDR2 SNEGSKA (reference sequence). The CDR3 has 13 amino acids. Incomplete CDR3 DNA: TGCAGTGCTAGAGGGACTAGGTCCTACGAG. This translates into CSARGTRSYE. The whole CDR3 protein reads CSARGTRSYEQYF.

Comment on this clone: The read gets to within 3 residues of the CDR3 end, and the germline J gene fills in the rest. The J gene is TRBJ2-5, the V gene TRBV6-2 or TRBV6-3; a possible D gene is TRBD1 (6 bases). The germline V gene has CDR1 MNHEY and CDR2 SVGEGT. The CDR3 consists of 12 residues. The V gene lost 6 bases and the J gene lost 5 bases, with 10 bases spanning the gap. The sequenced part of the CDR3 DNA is TGTGCCAGCAGGAACAGGGTTGAGACC. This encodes CASRNRVET. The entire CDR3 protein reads CASRNRVETQYF.